This TCR beta chain was recorded in a study of T cell changes during pregnancy in multiple sclerosis. Trimming pared 7 bases from V and 1 base from J, leaving 10 bases between. In germline, CDR1 is GTSNPN, CDR2 SVGIG (reference sequence). The CDR3 is made up of 12 amino acids. The assay was immunoSEQ multiplex PCR, and TCRdb's table has in-frame clones only and misses some. Of just under 100,000 clones listed, approximately 93% were seen once; the top ten hold 0.99%. This specimen consisted of peripheral blood, obtained after pregnancy. This chain links TRBV30 with TRBJ1-1; no definite D call. The clonotype comes from a female donor with multiple sclerosis, enrolled in a pregnancy study. CDR3: CAYQAGNTEAFF. The CDR3 nucleotides are TGTGCCTACCAGGCAGGGAACACTGAAGCTTTCTTT.